The sequence of this T cell receptor beta chain was determined in a study of blood T cell repertoires in COVID-19. Study context: Italy, Spain and the United States were the sources of the convalescent and acute COVID-19 samples. In each case, the material was cDNA or gDNA derived from T cells, B-cell-depleted T cells, or PBMCs.

Details on this clone: Other DNA variants within this sample encode the same CDR3.

How the authors handled the data: Using reference gene primer amplification, nucleated cell counts were estimated. The repertoire was sequenced with immunoSEQ multiplex PCR; TCRdb's copy has only in-frame clones and lacks some. V and J calls and clone size are those listed in that table; D and trimming were worked out from the DNA. Of 150,000 or so clones listed, approximately 87% are singletons. This TCR was sampled from a man older than 75 with acute or convalescent COVID-19. The sample was peripheral blood.

The CDR3, as DNA: TGTGCCAGCAGCCCACAGGGGTATAATTCACCCCTCCACTTT. This gives the protein CASSPQGYNSPLHF. The rearrangement links TRBV3-1 (or the pseudogene TRBV3-2) to TRBJ1-6; 7 bases are shared with TRBD1. Looked up from germline, CDR1 is LGHDT and CDR2 is YNNKEL (reference sequence). J was trimmed by 4 bases and V by 4 bases; bases with no gene match: 1. The CDR3 runs 14 residues.